This TCR beta chain emerged from a study of a mutant IDH1 vaccine in newly diagnosed glioma. Background on the study: Initiation of the vaccine course occurred 4-6 weeks after radiotherapy alone, or alongside temozolomide cycles. Patients got radiotherapy, temozolomide, or both beforehand, and most got both. Treatment recipients were approximately 60% male and roughly 38% female, and their mean age was roughly 44 years. Study-wide results and limits: Pseudoprogression apparently tracked independently of changes in top peripheral T cell clonotypes.

Sample time point: week 23, last vaccination. With topical imiquimod, each dose of the vaccine consisted of 300 ug of mutant IDH1 20-mer peptide. There are 16 residues in the CDR3. V shed 8 bases and J 6 bases; nucleotides not matched to a gene: 8. Germline loops: CDR1 MGHRA, CDR2 YSYEKL. The assay was immunoSEQ multiplex PCR, and TCRdb's table has in-frame clones only and misses some. The data hold approximately 41,000 clones, with 85% to 95% observed a single time. As concerns this clone: The antigen remains unidentified.

The material sequenced was PBMCs, taken from a glioma patient whose treatment included an IDH1 peptide vaccine. The genes are TRBV4-1 and TRBJ2-3; 16 nucleotides align to TRBD2. This sequence was found in a man in his fifties or sixties with glioma. The CDR3 DNA follows: TGCGCCAGCGGGACGGAGGGACTAGCGGGAGGGGATACGCAGTATTTT. It specifies CASGTEGLAGGDTQYF.